One sample yielded the 2 T cell receptor beta chains listed below, sequenced in a study of blood T cell repertoires in COVID-19. The data were produced by immunoSEQ multiplex PCR, yet TCRdb's version contains in-frame clones alone and is incomplete. The sample holds some 200,000 clones, 80% to 85% seen once. The source material was peripheral blood. Source of these receptors: a human donor with acute or convalescent COVID-19. The donor label of this sample is uncertain.

This clone was counted a few times. The chain couples TRBV21-1 to TRBJ1-6; the D call in the table, TRBD1, was not verified against the DNA. TRBV21-1 represents a pseudogene. The CDR3 contains 20 residues. CDR3 in amino acids: CASSTDRAPTSSSYNSPLHF. In DNA form, the CDR3 reads TGTGCCAGCAGCACGGACAGGGCGCCAACTTCCAGCTCCTATAATTCACCCCTCCACTTT.

V usage is TRBV6-6 and J usage is TRBJ1-6; maybe TRBD1 (6 bases). V lost 0 bases, J lost 4 bases, and 10 bases lay in between. Germline values: CDR1 MNHNY, CDR2 SVGAGI (reference sequence). The CDR3 length is 16 residues. The CDR3: CASSYSGAQYNSPLHF. The CDR3 coding sequence is TGTGCCAGCAGTTACTCGGGGGCCCAGTATAATTCACCCCTCCACTTT.